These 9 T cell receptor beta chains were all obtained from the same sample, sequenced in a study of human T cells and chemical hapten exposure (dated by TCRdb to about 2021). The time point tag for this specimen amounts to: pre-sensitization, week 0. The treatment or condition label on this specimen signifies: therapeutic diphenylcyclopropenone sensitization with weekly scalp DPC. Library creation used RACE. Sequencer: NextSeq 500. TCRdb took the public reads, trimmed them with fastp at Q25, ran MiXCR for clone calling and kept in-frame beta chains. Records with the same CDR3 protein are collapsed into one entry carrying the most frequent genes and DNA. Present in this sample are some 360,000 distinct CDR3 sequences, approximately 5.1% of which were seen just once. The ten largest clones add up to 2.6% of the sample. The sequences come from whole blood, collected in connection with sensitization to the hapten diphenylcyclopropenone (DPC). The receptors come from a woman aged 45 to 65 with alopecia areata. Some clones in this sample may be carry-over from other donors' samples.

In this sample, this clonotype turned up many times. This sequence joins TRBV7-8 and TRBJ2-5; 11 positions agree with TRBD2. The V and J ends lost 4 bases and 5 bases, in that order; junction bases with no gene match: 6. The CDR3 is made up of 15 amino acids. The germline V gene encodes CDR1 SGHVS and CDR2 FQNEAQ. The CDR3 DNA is TGTGCCAGCAGCTATCTAGCGGGAGGCCCCGAGACCCAGTACTTC. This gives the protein CASSYLAGGPETQYF.

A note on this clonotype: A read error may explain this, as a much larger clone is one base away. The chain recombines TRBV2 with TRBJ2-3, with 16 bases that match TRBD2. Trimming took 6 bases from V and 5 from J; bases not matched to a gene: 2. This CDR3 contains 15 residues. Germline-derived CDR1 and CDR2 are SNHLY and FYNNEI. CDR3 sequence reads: CASRGLAGGGDTQYF. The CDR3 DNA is TGTGCCAGCAGGGGACTAGCGGGAGGGGGAGATACGCAGTATTTT.

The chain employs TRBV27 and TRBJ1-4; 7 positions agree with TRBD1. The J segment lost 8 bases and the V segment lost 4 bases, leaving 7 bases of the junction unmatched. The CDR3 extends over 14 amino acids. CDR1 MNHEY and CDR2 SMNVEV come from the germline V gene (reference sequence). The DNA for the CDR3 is TGTGCCAGCAGTTCCACAGGGGCTGAGGAAAAACTGTTTTTT. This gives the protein CASSSTGAEEKLFF.

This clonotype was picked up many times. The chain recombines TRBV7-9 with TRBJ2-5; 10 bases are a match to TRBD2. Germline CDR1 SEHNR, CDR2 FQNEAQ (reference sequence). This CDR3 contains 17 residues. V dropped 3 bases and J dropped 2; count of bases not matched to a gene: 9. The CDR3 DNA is TGTGCCAGCAGCTTCACGACTAGCGGGTACCAACAAGAGACCCAGTACTTC. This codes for CASSFTTSGYQQETQYF.

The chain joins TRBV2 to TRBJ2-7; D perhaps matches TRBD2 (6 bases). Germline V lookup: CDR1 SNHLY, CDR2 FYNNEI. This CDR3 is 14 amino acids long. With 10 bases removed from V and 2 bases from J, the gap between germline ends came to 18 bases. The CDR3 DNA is TGTGCCACCAACCCCGGGGGAAGTGCCTACGAGCAGTACTTC. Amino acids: CATNPGGSAYEQYF.

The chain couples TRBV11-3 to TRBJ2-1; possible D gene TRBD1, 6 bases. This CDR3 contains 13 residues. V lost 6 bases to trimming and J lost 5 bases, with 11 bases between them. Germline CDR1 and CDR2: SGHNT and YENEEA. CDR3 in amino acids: CASSPRTDNEQFF. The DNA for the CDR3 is TGTGCCAGCAGTCCCAGGACAGACAATGAGCAGTTCTTC.

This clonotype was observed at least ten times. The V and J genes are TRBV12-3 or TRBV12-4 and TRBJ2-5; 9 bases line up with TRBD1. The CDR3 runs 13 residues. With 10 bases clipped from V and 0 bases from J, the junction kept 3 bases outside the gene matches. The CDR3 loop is CATGTGNQETQYF. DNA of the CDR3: TGTGCCACCGGGACAGGGAACCAAGAGACCCAGTACTTC.

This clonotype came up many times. The CDR3 coding sequence is TGTGCCAGCAGCCCTCGACAGGGCGCGGGCACAGATACGCAGTATTTT. Encoded protein: CASSPRQGAGTDTQYF. The V gene is TRBV9, the J gene TRBJ2-3; 7 bases are shared with TRBD1. V shed 4 bases, J shed 1 base, and the junction held 9 bases outside the gene matches. There are 16 residues in the CDR3. Germline V CDR1 and CDR2: SGDLS, YYNGEE. The whole variable domain, remainder taken from reference TRBV9 and TRBJ2-3, is DSGVTQTPKHLITATGQRVTLRCSPRSGDLSVYWYQQSLDQGLQFLIQYYNGEERAKGNILERFSAQQFPDLHSELNLSSLELGDSALYFCASSPRQGAGTDTQYFGPGTRLTVL.

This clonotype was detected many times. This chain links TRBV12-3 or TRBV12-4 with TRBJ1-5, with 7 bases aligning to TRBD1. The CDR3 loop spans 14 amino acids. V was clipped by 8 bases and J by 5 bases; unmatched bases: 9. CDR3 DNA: TGTGCCAGCTGCCTAGGGACAGCTCATCAGCCCCAGCATTTT. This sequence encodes CASCLGTAHQPQHF.